This TCR beta chain was observed in a study of Ad26.COV2.S vaccination and SARS-CoV-2 variants. Looking at the study overall: A participant enrolled in the COV1001 Ad26.COV2.S trial arm provided the sample.

Notes on this clone: The antigen is undetermined.

Study-wide results and caveats: Estimates derived from TCR breadth and depth analyses may have underestimated total T cell responses. Placebo recipients and vaccine recipients were similar in non-spike TCR breadth.

Produced via immunoSEQ multiplex PCR; TCRdb's table is partial and in-frame only. Of around 400,000 clones listed, 75% to 90% are singletons. Germline lookup yields CDR1 KGHSH and CDR2 LQKENI. Trimming took 3 bases from V and 7 from J, leaving 7 bases between them. CDR3 length: 12 amino acids. Treatment given: approximately 18 received Ad26.COV2.S at low or high dose, single or two shots; about 5 received placebo; per-sample allocation not given. Sampling took place 63 days after the first vaccine or placebo injection. This specimen consisted of peripheral blood, obtained in a trial of Ad26.COV2.S vaccine versus placebo. The chain has TRBV18 and TRBJ1-3, with no clear D. This sequence was found in a person aged 18 to 59 who received the Ad26.COV2.S COVID-19 vaccine or a placebo. This chain's CDR3 is CASSPNMNTIYF. The DNA for the CDR3 is TGTGCCAGCTCACCTAACATGAACACCATATATTTT. The whole variable domain, filled in from reference TRBV18 and TRBJ1-3, reads NAGVMQNPRHLVRRRGQEARLRCSPMKGHSHVYWYRQLPEEGLKFMVYLQKENIIDESGMPKERFSAEFPKEGPSILRIQQVVRGDSAAYFCASSPNMNTIYFGEGSWLTVV.